This T cell receptor beta chain stems from a study of T cells after yellow fever vaccination (dated by TCRdb to the late 2010s). The study in broad terms: The SMART-Seq v4 Ultra Low Input RNA kit was used to prepare libraries from fractions with low cell numbers. Two healthy male donors made up the cohort, one aged 18 to 29 years and the other aged 30 to 40 years. To follow T-cell clones before and after both primary and booster YFV17D yellow fever vaccination, bulk TCR alpha and beta repertoires underwent longitudinal sequencing. Blood was drawn at multiple timepoints before and after primary and secondary immunization, with bulk PBMC replicates and cell subsets isolated. The study at large found these results: A small share of clonotypes occurred in both CD4 and CD8 compartments, likely arising from convergent recombination. Because only a couple of donors were included in the study, the extent to which the findings can be generalized is limited. The secondary T-cell response was found to be weaker but faster than the primary response, with a peak reached on day 5 rather than on day 15. Most clones expanded after primary vaccination (96% of CD4 and approximately 86% of CD8) were re-detected after the booster, suggesting that broad memory maintenance occurred. FACS-sorted repertoires could contain abundant contaminating clonotypes from the bulk population, so computational filtering was required.

The sample's treatment or condition label, in plain terms: live attenuated yellow fever vaccine strain. Two biological replicates of bulk PBMCs were collected at each blood-draw timepoint. PBMCs were isolated from peripheral blood using a standard Ficoll-Paque protocol. TriZol was used to extract RNA from bulk PBMCs, CD4 and CD8 fractions, and dextramer-positive and dextramer-negative fractions. Sequencing instrument: Illumina NovaSeq 6000. TCR cDNA was made using 5'RACE template switching, a step that added a universal primer site and unique molecular identifiers. Priming of cDNA synthesis was performed from both the TCR alpha and TCR beta constant segments. Library amplification involved two PCR steps, and the second step added sample barcodes and sequencing adapters. Libraries were sequenced on Illumina HiSeq 2500 (2x100 bp) or NovaSeq (2x150 bp). The original pipeline was this. MIGEC handled demultiplexing of reads and collapsing into UMI consensus sequences, while MiXCR performed V(D)J alignment. Clonotypes responding to the vaccine were identified with edgeR on replicate PBMC samples, with the criteria of FDR below 0.01 and a log2 fold change above 5 up to day 15. Each bulk clonotype received a CD4 or CD8 identity based on whether the sequenced CD4 or CD8 repertoire contained that clonotype at higher abundance. TCRdb trimmed the raw reads at Q25, called clones with MiXCR and kept productive beta chains. Each record represents a unique CDR3 protein, reported with the most common genes and DNA among its rows. TCRdb, not the authors, supplied the V and J calls. The sample data list 300,000 to 350,000 distinct CDR3 sequences, and under 5% of these were observed just once. Jointly, the top ten make up 24% of the sample.

From its cysteine to its phenylalanine, the CDR3 spans 17 amino acids. The kept DNA is CDR3 alone, 51 bases in frame from the first base. The germline V and J ends show losses of 7 bases and 0 bases respectively, and no gene match explains 9 bases of the junction. From the germline V gene, CDR1 is MDHEN and CDR2 is SYDVKM. This clonotype was detected many times. Its antigen is unknown. Qualities for individual bases were not recorded, and no much larger clone is one base off. The chain is encoded by TRBV28 joined to TRBJ2-3, with 11 bases matching TRBD2. The sequenced sample was PBMCs, obtained 5 days after the yellow fever booster vaccination. This clonotype was sampled from a man younger than 30 who received the YFV17D yellow fever vaccine. The CDR3 sequence is CASKYSGGASSTDTQYF. The base sequence is TGTGCCAGCAAGTATAGCGGGGGGGCATCTAGCACAGATACGCAGTATTTT.